The clone carrying this TCR beta chain was detected many times. Antigen unknown. These data are taken from a study of breast tumors, draining lymph nodes, adjacent tissues. Study-wide results and limits: Tumor and nontumor repertoires were significantly more similar in luminal-like than in basal-like breast cancer. Tumors had less TCR diversity than lymph nodes, more than nontumor tissue. The lymph node origin of tumor T cells was framed as consistent with a hypothesis, not demonstrated.

Samples came from axillary lymph nodes draining the breast cancer. Trimming stripped 6 bases from V and 7 bases from J, with 16 bases between. Germline lookup yields CDR1 MNHEY and CDR2 SMNVEV (reference sequence). The CDR3 runs 15 residues. TCRdb re-analysed the multiplex PCR reads in MiXCR, keeping a single row per CDR3 protein. The sample lists 84,000 or so distinct CDR3 sequences, approximately 31% occurring once. Input material: axillary lymph node tissue. The receptor was isolated from a female donor with breast cancer. Some clones in this sample may be carry-over from other donors' samples. The genes are TRBV27 and TRBJ1-6, with D possibly TRBD1 on 5 matching bases. Written as DNA, the CDR3 is TGTGCCAGCAGACGGGACTTTCGAACCAATTCACCCCTCCACTTT. Amino acid sequence: CASRRDFRTNSPLHF.